These 7 T cell receptor beta chains were all obtained from the same sample, sequenced in a study of blood T cell repertoires in COVID-19. Assay used: immunoSEQ multiplex PCR; TCRdb lists only in-frame clones, some missing. The data show over 100,000 clones, around 86% seen once. The specimen sequenced was peripheral blood. The receptor source for this set is a man between 65 and 85 years old with acute or convalescent COVID-19.

The chain is built from TRBV5-4 and TRBJ1-1, with TRBD1 identical over 11 bases. Trimming at V came to 4 bases and at J to 1 base, leaving 9 bases not matched to a gene. The germline V gene has CDR1 SGHNT and CDR2 YYREEE (reference sequence). There are 17 residues in the CDR3. The CDR3 DNA reads as TGTGCCAGCAGCAAAGGGACAGGGGGATTTTGGAACACTGAAGCTTTCTTT. It is translated as CASSKGTGGFWNTEAFF.

The V and J genes are TRBV30 and TRBJ1-5; no clear D. The V gene lost 2 bases and the J gene lost 7 bases, with 12 bases spanning the gap. CDR3 length equals 13 residues. Germline V lookup: CDR1 GTSNPN, CDR2 SVGIG (reference sequence). CDR3 sequence: CAWSFRGNQPQHF. CDR3 nucleotide sequence: TGTGCCTGGAGTTTCCGGGGTAACCAGCCCCAGCATTTT.

J is TRBJ2-2 and V is TRBV24-1; the D gene is possibly TRBD2 (5 bases). Trimming left V 1 base short and J 5 bases short, with 7 bases between. This CDR3 region has 14 residues. The germline V gene encodes CDR1 KGHDR and CDR2 SFDVKD. CDR3 DNA: TGTGCCACCAGTGATTTCAGGAGGACCGGGGAGCTGTTTTTT. Translating it yields CATSDFRRTGELFF.

This chain uses TRBV18 with TRBJ1-1; 8 bases map to TRBD1. Germline values: CDR1 KGHSH, CDR2 LQKENI. The CDR3 totals 16 residues. V lost 1 base and J lost 1; bases outside the gene matches: 5. The CDR3 DNA reads TGTGCCAGCTCACCACTTCTTGGACAGGGGAACACTGAAGCTTTCTTT. This translates into CASSPLLGQGNTEAFF.

With respect to this clone: Mismatch with germline at one junction end may stem from a read error. V is TRBV25-1 and J is TRBJ1-2; D uncertain. Germline V gene lookup returns CDR1 MGHDK and CDR2 SYGVNS. CDR3 length: 13 residues. The CDR3 region is CASSAPSGRFYSF. The CDR3 bases are TGTGCCAGCAGTGCCCCCTCCGGTCGGTTTTACTCCTTC.

This clone was seen only a few times. This chain connects TRBV7-2 to TRBJ2-1; 8 bases match TRBD2. Germline assignment: CDR1 SGHTA and CDR2 FQGNSA. CDR3 length: 15 amino acids. J was trimmed by 6 bases and V by 4 bases; bases with no gene match: 8. The CDR3 DNA follows: TGTGCCAGCAGCTCCCGCGGGGGGAGGGTCAATGAGCAGTTCTTC. It yields the protein CASSSRGGRVNEQFF.

The V gene is TRBV5-1, the J gene TRBJ2-5, with a weak D call TRBD1 (6 bases). The CDR3 totals 15 residues. V was cut by 4 bases and J by 5 bases, with 18 bases left in between. The germline V gene has CDR1 SGHRS and CDR2 YFSETQ. The CDR3 DNA reads TGCGCCAGCAGCGTCGACAGGCCGACCAAGGAGACCCAGTACTTC. Protein: CASSVDRPTKETQYF.